This T cell receptor beta chain was observed in a study of blood T cell repertoires in COVID-19. The Seattle patients, enrolled during active infection, were followed longitudinally. Libraries were prepared by immunoSEQ multiplex PCR; TCRdb keeps only in-frame clonotypes and omits some of them. The table includes approximately 290,000 clones, around 81% detected once. The CDR3 has 16 residues. V trimming: 0 bases; J trimming: 3 bases; junction bases outside the gene matches: 5. Germline values: CDR1 LNHNV, CDR2 YYDKDF (reference sequence). The specimen sequenced was peripheral blood. This TCR was sampled from a person aged 65 to 79 with COVID-19, enrolled during active disease. The chain uses TRBV15 and TRBJ2-7; 10 nucleotides line up with TRBD1. The CDR3 reads CATSRERDRGVYEQYF. As DNA, the CDR3 is TGTGCCACCAGCAGAGAAAGGGACAGGGGCGTCTACGAGCAGTACTTC.